Below are 21 T cell receptor beta chains sequenced from a single sample in a study of shared clonotypes between healthy human individuals (dated by TCRdb to about 2020). Libraries were made using the immunoSEQ multiplex PCR assay. TCRdb obtained this table from immuneACCESS and retained in-frame rearrangements with V and J assigned. These tables miss some clones; where compared with another copy, unresolved V genes account for less than half of the shortfall, and the remainder is unexplained. The sample table contains around 1,000,000 clones; only one count was recorded for approximately 80% of them. The ten largest clones capture about 0.89% of the sample. Sequencing used memory CD4+ T cells from PBMCs. The sample's cell subset or site label is to be understood as: CD45RA-negative fraction. The receptors come from a man between 18 and 29 years old in good health. Some clones in this sample may be carry-over from other donors' samples.

This clone has only one observation. This chain joins TRBV7-8 and TRBJ2-7, with 7 nucleotides matching TRBD2. The CDR3 is made up of 15 amino acids. The trim removed 5 bases at V and 0 bases at J, leaving 7 bases unmatched. Germline V gene sequence: CDR1 SGHVS, CDR2 FQNEAQ. CDR3 residues: CASSKRGLFSYEQYF. The CDR3 nucleotides read TGTGCCAGCAGCAAAAGGGGACTATTCTCCTACGAGCAGTACTTC.

The chain carries TRBV4-1 and TRBJ1-1, with a tentative D call TRBD1 (5 bases). Germline CDR1 and CDR2: MGHRA and YSYEKL. V was cut by 6 bases and J by 1 base, with 12 bases left in between. This CDR3 contains 14 residues. For the CDR3, the DNA is TGCGCCAGCAGGCCGGGGCGGCCGAACACTGAAGCTTTCTTT. Translation gives CASRPGRPNTEAFF.

This clone has a handful of counts. A far larger clone lies a single base away; this is likely a read error. The chain has TRBV30 and TRBJ2-1; no firm D call. The CDR3 length is 12 residues. Germline CDR1 reads GTSNPN; CDR2 reads SVGIG (reference sequence). Trimming took 0 bases from V and 9 from J, leaving 9 bases between them. The CDR3 is CAWSVTSPEQFF. CDR3 coding DNA: TGTGCCTGGAGTGTCACGAGCCCTGAGCAGTTCTTC.

In its sample, this clone was seen many times. V usage is TRBV30 and J usage is TRBJ1-3; possible D gene TRBD1, 5 bases. This CDR3 spans 16 amino acids. From germline, CDR1 is GTSNPN and CDR2 SVGIG (reference sequence). The V end was cut by 3 bases, the J end by 3 bases, with 18 bases between. The CDR3 DNA reads TGTGCCTGGAGCCCGGGGGTCTATCGGGGTGGAAACACCATATATTTT. As protein: CAWSPGVYRGGNTIYF. Looking up the rest from reference TRBV30 and TRBJ1-3 gives the full variable domain: SQTIHQWPATLVQPVGSPLSLECTVEGTSNPNLYWYRQAAGRGLQLLFYSVGIGQISSEVPQNLSASRPQDRQFILSSKKLLLSDSGFYLCAWSPGVYRGGNTIYFGEGSWLTVV.

This clone was found many times. The rearrangement joins TRBV18 to TRBJ1-5; no clear D gene. Per the germline V gene, CDR1 is KGHSH and CDR2 is LQKENI. The CDR3 loop spans 13 amino acids. Trimming took 3 bases from V and 7 from J, leaving 10 bases between them. The CDR3 reads CASSPLGGQPQHF. DNA of the CDR3: TGTGCCAGCTCACCTCTCGGTGGACAGCCCCAGCATTTT.

CDR3 region: CASSQLDSMNTEAFF. The CDR3 DNA sequence: TGTGCCAGCAGCCAACTGGACAGCATGAACACTGAAGCTTTCTTT. The V and J genes are TRBV14 and TRBJ1-1; a weak D match, TRBD1 (6 bases). Germline V gives CDR1 SGHDN, CDR2 FVKESK. Between the trimmed V and J ends, which lost 2 bases and 0 bases, there was a span of 10 bases. The CDR3 totals 15 residues.

The rearrangement uses TRBV6-1 and TRBJ2-5; 11 bases agree with TRBD2. The CDR3 loop spans 13 amino acids. V gave up 9 bases and J gave up 5 bases; unmatched junction bases: 5. The germline CDR1 and CDR2 sequences are MNHNS and SASEGT. This CDR3 reads CASLAGGGETQYF. CDR3 nucleotides: TGTGCCAGTCTAGCGGGAGGCGGGGAGACCCAGTACTTC.

This rearrangement joins TRBV5-1 to TRBJ2-2; 9 nucleotides align to TRBD2. CDR1 is SGHRS and CDR2 is YFSETQ in the germline V gene. This CDR3 spans 16 amino acids. V was pared by 0 bases and J by 4 bases, with 4 bases of the junction left unmatched. CDR3 region: CASSLALAGRTGELFF. CDR3 sequence (DNA): TGCGCCAGCAGCTTGGCCCTAGCGGGACGCACCGGGGAGCTGTTTTTT.

This clone was found once. V usage is TRBV7-9 and J usage is TRBJ2-1; 9 bases align to TRBD2. Per the germline V gene, CDR1 is SEHNR and CDR2 is FQNEAQ (reference sequence). This CDR3 is built from 14 residues. V lost 5 bases, J lost 6 bases, and 5 bases stayed unmatched. The DNA for the CDR3 is TGTGCCAGCAGCGTTAGCGGGAGCCTCAATGAGCAGTTCTTC. Its translation: CASSVSGSLNEQFF.

Note on this clone: This may be a read error: a much more frequent sequence differs by one nucleotide. Other DNA sequences from this sample encode an identical CDR3 as well. The chain joins TRBV7-3 to TRBJ2-1; possibly TRBD1 or TRBD2 for D (6 bases each). CDR1 and CDR2 (germline): SGHTA, FQGTGA. The V end was cut by 0 bases, the J end by 1 base, with 7 bases between. There are 15 residues in the CDR3. The CDR3 reads CASSLTGGSYNEQFF. The CDR3 DNA follows: TGTGCCAGCAGCTTAACAGGGGGGTCCTACAATGAGCAGTTCTTC.

The CDR3 loop reads CASSLDRTGETAFF. The CDR3 nucleotides read TGTGCCAGCAGCTTAGACCGGACAGGAGAAACAGCTTTCTTT. The chain has TRBV11-2 and TRBJ1-1; TRBD1 aligns across 7 bases. Germline assignment: CDR1 SGHAT and CDR2 FQNNGV. This CDR3 has 14 residues. V dropped 0 bases and J dropped 10; count of bases not matched to a gene: 8.

This clone was seen more than once but under ten times. The gene calls are TRBV5-4 and TRBJ1-1; 8 positions agree with TRBD1. Germline-derived CDR1 and CDR2 are SGHNT and YYREEE (reference sequence). This CDR3 has 14 amino acids. Trimming cost V 4 bases and J 3 bases; bases outside gene matches: 5. This chain's CDR3 is CASSQLTGDTEAFF. CDR3 sequence (DNA): TGTGCCAGCAGCCAGCTGACAGGGGACACTGAAGCTTTCTTT.

The genes are TRBV6-1 and TRBJ2-2; tentative D call: TRBD1 (6 bases). With 2 bases removed from V and 6 bases from J, the gap between germline ends came to 10 bases. The CDR3 totals 14 residues. Per germline, CDR1 MNHNS and CDR2 SASEGT. As DNA, the CDR3 is TGTGCCAGCAGTGAACCAGGGGCGTCCGGGGAGCTGTTTTTT. Translation: CASSEPGASGELFF.

In this sample, this clone turned up once. The V gene is TRBV6-1, the J gene TRBJ1-1, with D unclear. The germline V gene has CDR1 MNHNS and CDR2 SASEGT. V was trimmed by 5 bases and J by 6 bases, leaving 13 bases between them. The CDR3 contains 13 residues. The CDR3 nucleotides read TGTGCCAGCAGTACCGGGGAGGGCGCTGAAGCTTTCTTT. It specifies CASSTGEGAEAFF.

The chain has TRBV18 and TRBJ1-5, with D perhaps matching TRBD1 (5 bases). V lost 3 bases and J lost 1, with 13 bases in between. Germline assignment: CDR1 KGHSH and CDR2 LQKENI. This CDR3 spans 16 amino acids. The CDR3 here is CASSPAGEGSNQPQHF. The CDR3 nucleotides are TGTGCCAGCTCACCGGCGGGGGAAGGGAGCAATCAGCCCCAGCATTTT. Combining the CDR3 with reference TRBV18 and TRBJ1-5 gives the whole variable domain NAGVMQNPRHLVRRRGQEARLRCSPMKGHSHVYWYRQLPEEGLKFMVYLQKENIIDESGMPKERFSAEFPKEGPSILRIQQVVRGDSAAYFCASSPAGEGSNQPQHFGDGTRLSIL.

The V gene is TRBV7-2, the J gene TRBJ2-7; D remains ambiguous. The CDR3 covers 12 residues. V was shortened by 3 bases and J by 3 bases, with 6 bases between the two germline ends. Germline V gene data show CDR1 as SGHTA and CDR2 as FQGNSA. CDR3 in amino acids: CASSLGFYEQYF. As DNA, the CDR3 is TGTGCCAGCAGCTTGGGTTTCTACGAGCAGTACTTC. Drawing the rest from reference TRBV7-2 and TRBJ2-7, the complete variable domain is GAGVSQSPSNKVTEKGKDVELRCDPISGHTALYWYRQSLGQGLEFLIYFQGNSAPDKSGLPSDRFSAERTGGSVSTLTIQRTQQEDSAVYLCASSLGFYEQYFGPGTRLTVT.

V usage is TRBV6-5 and J usage is TRBJ2-3; 10 bases are shared with TRBD2. The germline V gene has CDR1 MNHEY and CDR2 SVGAGI. The junction had 10 bases not matched to a gene; V was cut back by 6 bases and J by 7 bases. There are 15 residues in the CDR3. The CDR3 reads CASRRAGGLTNTQYF. CDR3 nucleotides: TGTGCCAGCAGACGAGCGGGAGGGCTGACAAATACGCAGTATTTT.

The V and J genes are TRBV11-3 and TRBJ2-1, with D perhaps TRBD2 (5 bases). Deletions cut 1 base from V and 8 bases from J, with 15 bases between. This CDR3 is built from 15 residues. Looked up from germline, CDR1 is SGHNT and CDR2 is YENEEA. CDR3 nucleotide sequence: TGTGCCAGCAGCTTAGTTGGTTATGGGGAGTATGAGCAGTTCTTC. Its translation: CASSLVGYGEYEQFF.

This clone came up a few times. The DNA for the CDR3 is TGTGCCAGCAGCTTAGGGCTAGCGGCAACGGGTGAGCAGTTCTTC. Its protein is CASSLGLAATGEQFF. The chain is built from TRBV7-2 and TRBJ2-1, with 7 nucleotides matching TRBD2. CDR1 SGHTA and CDR2 FQGNSA come from the germline V gene. CDR3 length equals 15 residues. J was trimmed by 9 bases and V by 1 base; bases with no gene match: 9.

The chain uses TRBV7-3 and TRBJ2-5, with TRBD1 matching over 10 bases. The CDR3 loop spans 13 amino acids. From germline, CDR1 is SGHTA and CDR2 FQGTGA. The trim removed 4 bases at V and 5 bases at J, leaving 1 base unmatched. CDR3 sequence reads: CASSWDRGETQYF. In nucleotides, the CDR3 is TGTGCCAGCAGCTGGGACAGGGGTGAGACCCAGTACTTC.

The V and J genes are TRBV7-9 and TRBJ2-7; D gene uncertain. This CDR3 comprises 16 residues. Germline V gene lookup returns CDR1 SEHNR and CDR2 FQNEAQ (reference sequence). Trimming took 1 base from V and 5 from J, leaving 18 bases between them. The CDR3 reads CASSLVRPLISHEQYF. CDR3 in DNA: TGTGCCAGCAGCTTAGTTCGTCCCCTTATTTCCCACGAGCAGTACTTC.